These 23 T cell receptor beta chains share one sample of origin, sequenced in a study of blood T cell repertoires in COVID-19. Generated by immunoSEQ multiplex PCR, the TCRdb table keeps only in-frame clones and is missing some. The data hold some 160,000 clones, with roughly 90% observed a single time. The sample taken for sequencing was PBMCs or T cells enriched from blood (not recorded which). The receptors were sampled from a woman between 45 and 65 years old who had recovered from COVID-19.

CDR3 in amino acids: CASSHRGGGGGNTIYF. CDR3 coding DNA: TGTGCCAGCAGCCACCGGGGCGGGGGAGGTGGAAACACCATATATTTT. The gene calls are TRBV5-4 and TRBJ1-3, with D perhaps TRBD1 (5 bases). Trimming stripped 4 bases from V and 3 bases from J, with 17 bases between. The CDR3 covers 16 residues. The germline CDR1 and CDR2 sequences are SGHNT and YYREEE (reference sequence).

The gene calls are TRBV27 and TRBJ2-3, with TRBD1 as a possible D gene (6 bases). V dropped 3 bases and J dropped 5 bases, with 15 bases sitting between them. Germline loops: CDR1 MNHEY, CDR2 SMNVEV (reference sequence). The CDR3 extends over 15 amino acids. The CDR3, as DNA: TGTGCCAGCAGTTTTCTTTACAGGGTGGGAGATACGCAGTATTTT. Amino acids: CASSFLYRVGDTQYF.

The chain employs TRBV2 and TRBJ2-7; TRBD2 might be the D (7 bases). This CDR3 contains 14 residues. Germline V CDR1 and CDR2: SNHLY, FYNNEI. V was pared by 6 bases and J by 2 bases, with 14 bases between. The CDR3 nucleotides are TGTGCCAGCAGCGACCAGGGGACTACCTACGAGCAGTACTTC. Translated: CASSDQGTTYEQYF. Full variable domain (rest looked up from reference TRBV2 and TRBJ2-7): EPEVTQTPSHQVTQMGQEVILRCVPISNHLYFYWYRQILGQKVEFLVSFYNNEISEKSEIFDDQFSVERPDGSNFTLKIRSTKLEDSAMYFCASSDQGTTYEQYFGPGTRLTVT.

This clone has just a few counts. The J gene is TRBJ1-5, the V gene TRBV2; the D gene is possibly TRBD1 (5 bases). This CDR3 region has 14 residues. V shed 1 base and J shed 9 bases, with 13 bases lying between them. The germline V gene has CDR1 SNHLY and CDR2 FYNNEI. Written as DNA, the CDR3 is TGTGCCAGCAGTGAAGTGGCAGGCCAGGGGCCCCAGCATTTT. It yields the protein CASSEVAGQGPQHF.

The V call is TRBV4-3, the J call TRBJ2-1; 10 bases are a match to TRBD2. Germline-derived CDR1 and CDR2 are LGHNA and YSLEER. The CDR3 runs 16 residues. Trimming took 1 base from V and 1 from J; bases not matched to a gene: 1. The DNA for the CDR3 is TGCGCCAGCAGCCAAGTAGCGGGGGGATCCTACAATGAGCAGTTCTTC. It is translated as CASSQVAGGSYNEQFF.

This chain links TRBV9 with TRBJ2-2; TRBD1 is a possible D gene (5 bases). The CDR3 covers 16 residues. V was pared by 2 bases and J by 4 bases, with 15 bases between. Germline CDR1 reads SGDLS; CDR2 reads YYNGEE. The CDR3, as DNA: TGTGCCAGCAGCGTCGGTGGGGCTGTGGGCACCGGGGAGCTGTTTTTT. Its protein product is CASSVGGAVGTGELFF.

V usage is TRBV3-1 (or the pseudogene TRBV3-2) and J usage is TRBJ2-6; D is ambiguous. This CDR3 contains 16 residues. Germline V gene lookup returns CDR1 LGHDT and CDR2 YNNKEL (reference sequence). V was cut by 2 bases and J by 0 bases, with 8 bases left in between. This CDR3 reads CASSQSLLSGANVLTF. The CDR3 bases are TGTGCCAGCAGCCAATCACTGCTCTCTGGGGCCAACGTCCTGACTTTC.

The chain couples TRBV7-4 to TRBJ1-5; D unresolved. V lost 0 bases and J lost 2, with 20 bases in between. CDR3 size: 19 residues. Per germline, CDR1 SGHVT and CDR2 SQSDAQ. CDR3 in DNA: TGTGCCAGCAGCTTAGCGAGAAAGGAGGGAACGGTATGCAATCAGCCCCAGCATTTT. Translation gives CASSLARKEGTVCNQPQHF.

The J gene is TRBJ2-7, the V gene TRBV9; the D gene is possibly TRBD1 (6 bases). Per the germline V gene, CDR1 is SGDLS and CDR2 is YYNGEE. The ends were cut back, 0 bases at V and 3 bases at J, with 10 bases in the middle. CDR3 size: 14 residues. The CDR3 loop is CASSVVDSFYEQYF. The CDR3 nucleotides read TGTGCCAGCAGCGTAGTGGACAGTTTCTACGAGCAGTACTTC.

This chain uses TRBV6-2 or TRBV6-3 with TRBJ1-1; D unresolved. V dropped 4 bases and J dropped 10 bases, with 13 bases sitting between them. This CDR3 has 12 amino acids. The germline CDR1 and CDR2 sequences are MNHEY and SVGEGT. The CDR3 sequence: CASSSLRRRAFF. The CDR3 DNA is TGTGCCAGCAGTTCGTTGAGGCGGCGAGCTTTCTTT.

The chain couples TRBV7-2 to TRBJ1-2, with TRBD1 matching over 8 bases. The germline CDR1 and CDR2 sequences are SGHTA and FQGNSA. V lost 7 bases, J lost 3 bases, and 7 bases stayed unmatched. The length of the CDR3 is 14 residues. In DNA form, the CDR3 reads TGTGCCAGCACCCCGCGGGACAGGTACTATGGCTACACCTTC. It translates to CASTPRDRYYGYTF.

J is TRBJ1-5 and V is TRBV6-5; 10 bases align to TRBD1. Looked up from germline, CDR1 is MNHEY and CDR2 is SVGAGI. This CDR3 contains 15 residues. Trimming cost V 6 bases and J 1 base; bases outside gene matches: 3. The CDR3 is CASRPDRGSNQPQHF. The CDR3 DNA follows: TGTGCCAGCAGACCGGACAGGGGGAGCAATCAGCCCCAGCATTTT.

This clone was counted between two and nine times. The genes are TRBV13 and TRBJ1-2, with 8 bases that match TRBD1. The germline V gene has CDR1 PRHDT and CDR2 FYEKMQ (reference sequence). CDR3 size: 15 residues. The trim removed 1 base at V and 2 bases at J, leaving 3 bases unmatched. CDR3 nucleotides: TGTGCCAGCAGCTTAGAGGACAGGGCCAACTATGGCTACACCTTC. Amino acid sequence: CASSLEDRANYGYTF.

The V call is TRBV4-3, the J call TRBJ1-1; 9 nucleotides match TRBD1. The CDR3 is made up of 14 amino acids. With 0 bases clipped from V and 7 bases from J, the junction kept 3 bases outside the gene matches. Germline CDR1 and CDR2: LGHNA and YSLEER. The CDR3 region is CASSQDQTGGEAFF. The CDR3 DNA reads as TGCGCCAGCAGCCAAGATCAGACAGGGGGTGAAGCTTTCTTT.

V and J are TRBV11-2 and TRBJ2-3; 12 bases are a match to TRBD2. The germline CDR1 and CDR2 sequences are SGHAT and FQNNGV. CDR3 length equals 16 residues. J was trimmed by 3 bases and V by 1 base; bases with no gene match: 2. The CDR3 is CASSLGTSGATDTQYF. The CDR3 DNA sequence: TGTGCCAGCAGCTTAGGGACTAGCGGGGCAACAGATACGCAGTATTTT.

The V and J genes are TRBV6-6 and TRBJ2-7; D gene unclear. The CDR3 covers 12 residues. Germline lookup yields CDR1 MNHNY and CDR2 SVGAGI (reference sequence). The ends were cut back, 5 bases at V and 4 bases at J, with 9 bases in the middle. Here the CDR3 reads CASSRQAYEQYF. DNA of the CDR3: TGTGCCAGCAGTCGTCAGGCTTACGAGCAGTACTTC.

The chain combines TRBV5-3 with TRBJ1-5; D not certain. TRBV5-3 is an ORF; its function is uncertain. V lost 1 base, J lost 1 base, and 12 bases lay in between. The CDR3 consists of 16 residues. CDR3 in amino acids: CARSLRRGGSNQPQHF. CDR3 coding DNA: TGTGCCAGAAGCTTGAGGCGGGGAGGAAGCAATCAGCCCCAGCATTTT.

The chain combines TRBV7-2 with TRBJ2-2, with 7 bases fitting TRBD1. Germline loops: CDR1 SGHTA, CDR2 FQGNSA. J gave up 0 bases and V 5 bases, and 6 bases lay outside the gene matches. There are 16 residues in the CDR3. The CDR3 spells CASSLTGTANTGELFF. CDR3 coding DNA: TGTGCCAGCAGCCTCACCGGGACAGCGAACACCGGGGAGCTGTTTTTT. Supplemented by reference TRBV7-2 and TRBJ2-2, the full variable domain reads GAGVSQSPSNKVTEKGKDVELRCDPISGHTALYWYRQSLGQGLEFLIYFQGNSAPDKSGLPSDRFSAERTGGSVSTLTIQRTQQEDSAVYLCASSLTGTANTGELFFGEGSRLTVL.

J is TRBJ2-3 and V is TRBV7-2; 10 bases align to TRBD2. The CDR3 length is 15 residues. V lost 4 bases, J lost 2 bases, and 3 bases stayed unmatched. Per the germline V gene, CDR1 is SGHTA and CDR2 is FQGNSA. The CDR3 nucleotides read TGTGCCAGCAGCTGGACTAGCGGAAACACAGATACGCAGTATTTT. This sequence encodes CASSWTSGNTDTQYF.

This clone was seen a single time. The CDR3 reads CASSHEALSTDTQYF. The CDR3 nucleotides read TGTGCCAGCAGCCATGAGGCGTTGAGCACAGATACGCAGTATTTT. The chain carries TRBV3-1 (or the pseudogene TRBV3-2) and TRBJ2-3; the D is unclear. Looked up from germline, CDR1 is LGHDT and CDR2 is YNNKEL (reference sequence). This CDR3 comprises 15 residues. Trimming took 3 bases from V and 0 from J, leaving 10 bases between them.

The rearrangement joins TRBV5-6 to TRBJ2-4, with D perhaps TRBD1 (5 bases). The V gene lost 0 bases and the J gene lost 0 bases, with 10 bases spanning the gap. The germline CDR1 and CDR2 sequences are SGHDT and YYEEEE. The CDR3 covers 16 residues. The CDR3 loop is CASSLGQLLAKNIQYF. The CDR3 DNA is TGTGCCAGCAGCTTGGGACAGTTACTAGCCAAAAACATTCAGTACTTC.

The chain employs TRBV29-1 and TRBJ1-2; 7 nucleotides align to TRBD1. The CDR3 extends over 14 amino acids. CDR1 and CDR2 from the germline V gene are SQVTM and ANQGSEA. The V gene end was trimmed by 5 bases and the J gene end by 8 bases; junction bases not matched to a gene: 14. The CDR3 bases are TGCAGCGTTCATACTACAGGGGCCGCAGACGGCTACACCTTC. Amino acids: CSVHTTGAADGYTF.

The genes are TRBV24-1 and TRBJ1-3; D unresolved. V lost 3 bases and J lost 0, with 11 bases in between. Germline assignment: CDR1 KGHDR and CDR2 SFDVKD. This CDR3 contains 16 residues. This chain's CDR3 is CATSDTREASGNTIYF. CDR3 DNA sequence: TGTGCCACCAGTGATACGAGGGAGGCCTCTGGAAACACCATATATTTT.